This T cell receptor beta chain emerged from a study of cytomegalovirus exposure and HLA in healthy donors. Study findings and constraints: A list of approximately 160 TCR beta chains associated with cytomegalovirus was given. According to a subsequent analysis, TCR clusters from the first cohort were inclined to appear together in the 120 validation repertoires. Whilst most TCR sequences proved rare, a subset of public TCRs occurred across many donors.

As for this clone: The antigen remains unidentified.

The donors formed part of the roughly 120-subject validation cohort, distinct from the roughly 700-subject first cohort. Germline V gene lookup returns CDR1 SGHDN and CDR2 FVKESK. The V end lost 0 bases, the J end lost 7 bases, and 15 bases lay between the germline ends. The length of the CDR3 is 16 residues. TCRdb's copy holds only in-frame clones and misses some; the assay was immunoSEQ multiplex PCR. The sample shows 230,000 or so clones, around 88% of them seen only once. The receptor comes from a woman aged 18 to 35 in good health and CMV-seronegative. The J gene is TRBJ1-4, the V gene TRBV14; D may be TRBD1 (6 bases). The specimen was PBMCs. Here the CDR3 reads CASSQEPQGFGEKLFF. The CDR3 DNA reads TGTGCCAGCAGCCAAGAGCCACAGGGCTTCGGTGAAAAACTGTTTTTT. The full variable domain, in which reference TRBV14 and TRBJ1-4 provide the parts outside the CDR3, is EAGVTQFPSHSVIEKGQTVTLRCDPISGHDNLYWYRRVMGKEIKFLLHFVKESKQDESGMPNNRFLAERTGGTYSTLKVQPAELEDSGVYFCASSQEPQGFGEKLFFGSGTQLSVL.